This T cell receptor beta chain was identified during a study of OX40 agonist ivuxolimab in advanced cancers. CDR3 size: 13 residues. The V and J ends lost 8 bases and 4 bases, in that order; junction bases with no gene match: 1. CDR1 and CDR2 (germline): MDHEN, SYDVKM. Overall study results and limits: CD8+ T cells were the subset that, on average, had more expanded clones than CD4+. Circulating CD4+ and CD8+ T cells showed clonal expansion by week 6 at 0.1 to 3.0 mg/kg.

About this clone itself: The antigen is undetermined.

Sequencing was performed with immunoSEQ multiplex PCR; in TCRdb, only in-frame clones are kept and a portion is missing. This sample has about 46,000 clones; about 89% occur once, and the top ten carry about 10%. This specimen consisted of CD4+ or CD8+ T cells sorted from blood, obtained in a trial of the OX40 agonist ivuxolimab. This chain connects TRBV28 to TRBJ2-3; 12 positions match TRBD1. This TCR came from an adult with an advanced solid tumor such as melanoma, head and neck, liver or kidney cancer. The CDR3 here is CASRDRGPDTQYF. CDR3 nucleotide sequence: TGTGCCAGCCGGGACAGGGGGCCAGATACGCAGTATTTT. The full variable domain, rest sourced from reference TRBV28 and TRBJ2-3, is DVKVTQSSRYLVKRTGEKVFLECVQDMDHENMFWYRQDPGLGLRLIYFSYDVKMKEKGDIPEGYSVSREKKERFSLILESASTNQTSMYLCASRDRGPDTQYFGPGTRLTVL.